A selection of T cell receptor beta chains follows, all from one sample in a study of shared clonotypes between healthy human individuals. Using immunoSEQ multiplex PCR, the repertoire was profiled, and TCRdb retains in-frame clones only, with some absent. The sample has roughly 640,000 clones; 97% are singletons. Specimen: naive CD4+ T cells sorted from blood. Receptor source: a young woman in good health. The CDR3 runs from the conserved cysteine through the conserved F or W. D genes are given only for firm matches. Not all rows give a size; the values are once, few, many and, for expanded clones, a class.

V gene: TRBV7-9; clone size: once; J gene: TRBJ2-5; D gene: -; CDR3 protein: CASSVGIRGFDKSQETQYF; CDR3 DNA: TGTGCCAGCAGCGTTGGGATTCGAGGATTTGATAAATCCCAAGAGACCCAGTACTTC
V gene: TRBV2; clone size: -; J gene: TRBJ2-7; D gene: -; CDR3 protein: CASSYGRKDEQYF; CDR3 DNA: TGTGCCAGCAGCTACGGGAGAAAAGACGAGCAGTACTTC
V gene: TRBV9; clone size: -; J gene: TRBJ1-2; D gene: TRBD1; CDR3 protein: CASSGIHRGRYGYTF; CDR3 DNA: TGTGCCAGCAGTGGGATCCACAGGGGAAGGTATGGCTACACCTTC
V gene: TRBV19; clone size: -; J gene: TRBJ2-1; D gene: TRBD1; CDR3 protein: CASSTRQGARGEQFF; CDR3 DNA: TGTGCCAGTAGTACCCGACAGGGGGCCAGGGGTGAGCAGTTCTTC
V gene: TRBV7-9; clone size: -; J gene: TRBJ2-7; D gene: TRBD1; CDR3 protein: CASSRGLSGQGDYEQYF; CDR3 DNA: TGTGCCAGCAGCCGCGGACTTTCGGGACAGGGGGACTACGAGCAGTACTTC
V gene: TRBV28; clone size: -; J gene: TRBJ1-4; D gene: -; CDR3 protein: CASSYGEKLFF; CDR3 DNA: TGTGCCAGCAGTTATGGTGAAAAACTGTTTTTT
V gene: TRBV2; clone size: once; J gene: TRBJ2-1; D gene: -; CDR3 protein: CASSGVGHEQFF; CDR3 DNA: TGTGCCAGCAGTGGAGTGGGCCATGAGCAGTTCTTC
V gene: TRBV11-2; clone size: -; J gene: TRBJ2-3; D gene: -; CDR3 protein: CASSSPWGVTDTQYF; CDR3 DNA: TGTGCCAGCAGCTCCCCCTGGGGGGTCACAGATACGCAGTATTTT
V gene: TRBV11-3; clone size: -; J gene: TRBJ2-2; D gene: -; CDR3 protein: CASSRQGQGKAGELFF; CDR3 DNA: TGTGCCAGCAGCCGCCAGGGTCAGGGGAAAGCCGGGGAGCTGTTTTTT
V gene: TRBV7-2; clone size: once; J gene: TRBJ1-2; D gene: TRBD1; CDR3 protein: CASSLSVDRHNYGYTF; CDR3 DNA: TGTGCCAGCAGCTTATCGGTGGACAGGCACAACTATGGCTACACCTTC
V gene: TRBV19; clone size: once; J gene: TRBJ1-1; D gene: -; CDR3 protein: CASSTPQGLNTEAFF; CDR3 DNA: TGTGCCAGTAGTACGCCCCAGGGACTGAACACTGAAGCTTTCTTT
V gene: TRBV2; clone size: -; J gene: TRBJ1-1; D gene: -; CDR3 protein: CASGTTNMNTEAFF; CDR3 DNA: TGTGCCAGCGGGACAACTAATATGAACACTGAAGCTTTCTTT
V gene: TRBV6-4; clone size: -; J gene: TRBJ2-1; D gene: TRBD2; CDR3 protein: CASGKEREGNRSYNEQFF; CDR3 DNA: TGTGCCAGCGGGAAAGAGCGGGAGGGTAATCGGTCCTACAATGAGCAGTTCTTC
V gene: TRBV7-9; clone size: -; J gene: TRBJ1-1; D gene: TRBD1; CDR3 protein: CASSFPDRATEAFF; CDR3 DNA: TGTGCCAGCAGCTTCCCCGACAGGGCCACTGAAGCTTTCTTT
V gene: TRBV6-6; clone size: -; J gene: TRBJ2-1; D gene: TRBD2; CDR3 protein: CASSESSGRGNEQFF; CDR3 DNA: TGTGCCAGCAGTGAGTCTAGCGGGAGGGGTAATGAGCAGTTCTTC
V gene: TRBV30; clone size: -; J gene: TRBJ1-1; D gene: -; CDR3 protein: CAWSMDTEAFF; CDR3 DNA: TGTGCCTGGAGTATGGACACTGAAGCTTTCTTT
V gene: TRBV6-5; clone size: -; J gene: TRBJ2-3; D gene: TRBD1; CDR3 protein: CASSYSNRGRDTQYF; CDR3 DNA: TGTGCCAGCAGTTACTCAAACAGGGGGCGGGATACGCAGTATTTT
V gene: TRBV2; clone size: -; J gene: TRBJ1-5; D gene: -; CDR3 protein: CASHAGASIVSQHF; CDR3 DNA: TGTGCCAGCCATGCGGGGGCCTCGATTGTGTCCCAGCATTTT
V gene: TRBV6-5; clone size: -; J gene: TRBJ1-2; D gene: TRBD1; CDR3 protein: CASSYSRDRAYGYTF; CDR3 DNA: TGTGCCAGCAGTTACTCCAGGGACAGGGCGTATGGCTACACCTTC
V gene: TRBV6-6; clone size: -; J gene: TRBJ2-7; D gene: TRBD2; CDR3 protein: CASSYVGGPVEQYF; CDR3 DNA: TGTGCCAGCAGTTACGTGGGAGGGCCTGTCGAGCAGTACTTC
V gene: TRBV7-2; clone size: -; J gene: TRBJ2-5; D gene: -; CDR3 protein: CASSLTSKETQYF; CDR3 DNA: TGTGCCAGCAGCCTAACTAGCAAAGAGACCCAGTACTTC
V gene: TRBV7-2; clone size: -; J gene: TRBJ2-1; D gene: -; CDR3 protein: CASSLVGTGVRNEQFF; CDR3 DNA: TGTGCCAGCAGCTTAGTCGGGACGGGAGTCAGGAATGAGCAGTTCTTC
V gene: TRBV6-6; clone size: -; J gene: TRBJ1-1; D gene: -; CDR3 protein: CASRKGGRVNTEAFF; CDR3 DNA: TGTGCCAGCAGAAAGGGGGGCAGGGTGAACACTGAAGCTTTCTTT
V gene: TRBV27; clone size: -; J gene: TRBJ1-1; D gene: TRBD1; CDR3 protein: CASSPPGGGLGYTEAFF; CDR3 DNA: TGTGCCAGCAGTCCCCCAGGGGGGGGGCTCGGTTACACTGAAGCTTTCTTT
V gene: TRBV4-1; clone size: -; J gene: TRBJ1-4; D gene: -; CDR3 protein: CASSQAVGLDEKLFF; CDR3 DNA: TGCGCCAGCAGCCAGGCCGTTGGTCTGGATGAAAAACTGTTTTTT
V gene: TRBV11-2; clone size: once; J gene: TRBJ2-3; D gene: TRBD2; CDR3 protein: CASSPRKKTSGTDTQYF; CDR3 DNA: TGTGCCAGCAGCCCCCGAAAGAAGACTAGCGGCACAGATACGCAGTATTTT
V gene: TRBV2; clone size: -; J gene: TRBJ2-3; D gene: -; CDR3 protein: CASTPPLNSTDTQYF; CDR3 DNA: TGTGCCAGCACCCCCCCGCTCAACAGCACAGATACGCAGTATTTT